The source of this TCR beta chain is a study of human T cells and chemical hapten exposure. General observations from the study: TCRs above 1 in 1000 frequency did not change with DPC sensitization. Compared with pre-sensitization or healthy control sets, expanded TCRs clustered more.

Within the library, unique molecular identifiers were attached to each individual cDNA molecule. A single record per CDR3 protein comes from TCRdb applying MiXCR to the RACE reads. The sample shows fewer than 200,000 distinct CDR3 sequences, about 31% of them seen only once. Time point described: pre-sensitization, week 0. Described treatment: therapeutic diphenylcyclopropenone sensitization with weekly scalp DPC. Investigators collected blood before applying each patch test. Germline-derived CDR1 and CDR2 are DFQATT and SNEGSKA (reference sequence). The V gene lost 6 bases and the J gene lost 0 bases, with 9 bases spanning the gap. The CDR3 is 13 amino acids. Comment on this clonotype: Its antigen is as yet unknown.

The rearrangement links TRBV20-1 to TRBJ1-5; D gene ambiguous. This receptor was identified in a woman in her thirties with alopecia areata. Some clones in this sample may be carry-over from other donors' samples. The specimen was whole blood, collected in connection with sensitization to the hapten diphenylcyclopropenone (DPC). The CDR3 spells CSAHEHSNQPQHF. The CDR3 region has the DNA TGCAGTGCCCATGAACATAGCAATCAGCCCCAGCATTTT.